This is a list of T cell receptor beta chains from one sample in a study of technical replicates of blood from several donors. Here immunoSEQ multiplex PCR was the method, and the copy in TCRdb shows in-frame clones only, minus some. Of approximately 81,000 clones listed, approximately 94% are singletons. The sequencing input was T cells isolated from PBMCs. The receptors originated from a human donor in good health. Both conserved end residues are part of each CDR3. The order of the fields is CDR3 DNA, CDR3 protein, D gene, clone size, J gene, V gene. The D gene is left open where the match is weak. Size is stated for part of the rows, as once, few or many counts, or as a class when the clone is expanded.

TGTGCCAGCAGCTGGGACAGGGGGTTCACCGGGGAGCTGTTTTTT	CASSWDRGFTGELFF	TRBD1	.	TRBJ2-2	TRBV5-6
TGTGCCAGCAGCAACCTAGCGGGAACCCACAATGAGCAGTTCTTC	CASSNLAGTHNEQFF	TRBD2	.	TRBJ2-1	TRBV7-3
TGCGCCAGCGGGACAGGGTCAACCCAGTACTTC	CASGTGSTQYF	TRBD1	.	TRBJ2-5	TRBV5-1
TGTGCCAGCACCCCACGGCCTAGGACAGGGGGCGTCGAGCAGTACTTC	CASTPRPRTGGVEQYF	TRBD1	.	TRBJ2-7	TRBV6-6
TGTGCCAGCAGCCCCCGGGACAGGGGGCTGAACACTGAAGCTTTCTTT	CASSPRDRGLNTEAFF	TRBD1	.	TRBJ1-1	TRBV4-2
TGTGCCAGCAGCTTACGCCCACAGGTCTATTCCTACAATGAGCAGTTCTTC	CASSLRPQVYSYNEQFF	.	.	TRBJ2-1	TRBV7-6
TGTGCCAGCCGGGACACTAACTATGGCTACACCTTC	CASRDTNYGYTF	.	.	TRBJ1-2	TRBV19
TGTGCCATCAGTGGAATGGAGGGCACTGAAGCTTTCTTT	CAISGMEGTEAFF	.	.	TRBJ1-1	TRBV10-3
TGTGCCAGCAGCCTAGGGTCCGGTGCCGGGGCCAACGTCCTGACTTTC	CASSLGSGAGANVLTF	.	.	TRBJ2-6	TRBV7-2
TGTGCCAGCAGGGGACAGGAATATTACAATGAGCAGTTCTTC	CASRGQEYYNEQFF	TRBD1	.	TRBJ2-1	TRBV27
TGTGCCAGCAGCTTATCGGACGAGCAGTACTTC	CASSLSDEQYF	.	.	TRBJ2-7	TRBV7-6
TGTGCCAGCAGCTTCGTGGGGACTAGCGCCCCGAGGAGAGAGACCCAGTACTTC	CASSFVGTSAPRRETQYF	TRBD2	.	TRBJ2-5	TRBV11-3
TGTGCCAGCAGCGTAGACGGAGTGACAGGGAACACTGAAGCTTTCTTT	CASSVDGVTGNTEAFF	.	.	TRBJ1-1	TRBV9
TGCAGCGTTGAAGGGCAGGGCGACTACGAGCAGTACTTC	CSVEGQGDYEQYF	.	.	TRBJ2-7	TRBV29-1
TGTGCCAGCAGTTCGGGAGGCCAAGAGACCCAGTACTTC	CASSSGGQETQYF	TRBD2	.	TRBJ2-5	TRBV28
TGTGCCAGCAGCGCGGGGGAGCTGTTTTTT	CASSAGELFF	.	.	TRBJ2-2	TRBV7-9
TGCGCCAGCAGCCAATGGGCCCCCGGGAGGGGTACCTACGAGCAGTACTTC	CASSQWAPGRGTYEQYF	TRBD2	.	TRBJ2-7	TRBV4-1
TGTGCCAGCTTCGACGGGAATCAGCCCCAGCATTTT	CASFDGNQPQHF	.	.	TRBJ1-5	TRBV2
TGTGCCAGCAGTAGAGGCGGGATCTCCGTCATTGAGCAGTTCTTC	CASSRGGISVIEQFF	.	.	TRBJ2-1	TRBV27
TGTGCCAGCAGCTTAGCAGTAGCGGGGCCTACCTACGAGCAGTACTTC	CASSLAVAGPTYEQYF	TRBD2	once	TRBJ2-7	TRBV7-2
TGCGCCAGCAGCCAAGAATATCTTCGTCCGGAGACCCAGTACTTC	CASSQEYLRPETQYF	.	.	TRBJ2-5	TRBV4-3
TGTGCCAGCAGCCTAGGGACAGGGGCTGAAGCTTTCTTT	CASSLGTGAEAFF	TRBD1	once	TRBJ1-1	TRBV7-9
TGTGCCAGCAGCGTCGGACTAGCTTTAGACAATGAGCAGTTCTTC	CASSVGLALDNEQFF	TRBD2	.	TRBJ2-1	TRBV9
TGTGCCAGCAGCTCAAGATTTCGGTTAGAAAAGACCCAGTACTTC	CASSSRFRLEKTQYF	.	.	TRBJ2-5	TRBV7-6
TGCGCCAGCAGCCAAAGAGGCACCGGGGAGCTGTTTTTT	CASSQRGTGELFF	.	.	TRBJ2-2	TRBV4-1
TGTGCCAGCAGGATACCGGGACAGGGCCACGAGCAGTACTTC	CASRIPGQGHEQYF	TRBD1	.	TRBJ2-7	TRBV27
TGTGCCAGCAGCTTTAACTCTCTAGCGGAGGCCCACTACGAGCAGTACTTC	CASSFNSLAEAHYEQYF	TRBD2	.	TRBJ2-7	TRBV7-2
TGTGCCAGCAGTAGGACAGGGAAGTACAATCAGCCCCAGCATTTT	CASSRTGKYNQPQHF	TRBD1	once	TRBJ1-5	TRBV28
TGCGCCAGCAGCCAAGATCTGCTCCTAGCGGGAGTCCCAGATACGCAGTATTTT	CASSQDLLLAGVPDTQYF	TRBD2	.	TRBJ2-3	TRBV4-3